The present TCR beta chain was sequenced within a study of T cell responses to AZD1222 COVID-19 vaccine. Overall study results and limits: White British ancestry dominated among donors, who included more females, and clonal diversity was possibly underestimated. Spike-wide coverage was observed for vaccine-associated CD4 TCRs, with dominant responses at 160-218 and 743-854.

The V gene's germline CDR1 is SEHNR and CDR2 FQNEAQ (reference sequence). This CDR3 spans 14 amino acids. The V end was cut by 5 bases, the J end by 4 bases, with 15 bases between. The method was immunoSEQ multiplex PCR; TCRdb's version includes in-frame clones alone and lacks a portion of them. The sample holds over 130,000 clones, almost 95% seen once. Analyses pooled second doses at about 4 or about 12 weeks. A note on this clone: Its antigen remains unknown.

This clonotype was obtained from an adult who received the AZD1222 COVID-19 vaccine. The rearrangement links TRBV7-9 to TRBJ2-7, with TRBD1 as a possible D gene (6 bases). The sample in question was peripheral blood, obtained 28 days after the second AZD1222 dose. CDR3 DNA: TGTGCCAGCAGCCCCCCTAGGGGGAGATACGAGCAGTACTTC. It encodes CASSPPRGRYEQYF.